The 24 T cell receptor beta chains reported below all come from one sample, sequenced in a study of OX40 agonist ivuxolimab in advanced cancers. The table came from immunoSEQ multiplex PCR; TCRdb's copy has only in-frame clones and leaves some out. The sample holds tens of thousands of clones; 84% are singletons and the top ten take roughly 1.9%. Sequencing was performed on CD4+ or CD8+ T cells sorted from blood, taken in a trial of the OX40 agonist ivuxolimab. The source is an adult with an advanced solid tumor such as melanoma, head and neck, liver or kidney cancer.

V is TRBV11-3 and J is TRBJ2-3, with 9 positions matching TRBD2. Unmatched junction bases numbered 12, after V lost 5 bases and J lost 6 bases. Germline V gives CDR1 SGHNT, CDR2 YENEEA. The CDR3 has 16 amino acids. CDR3 protein: CASSPYSGSAPDTQYF. The CDR3, as DNA: TGTGCCAGCAGCCCCTATAGCGGGAGCGCCCCCGATACGCAGTATTTT.

The genes are TRBV5-1 and TRBJ2-7; 10 bases map to TRBD2. CDR3 size: 16 residues. Germline values: CDR1 SGHRS, CDR2 YFSETQ. V was clipped by 0 bases and J by 5 bases; unmatched bases: 8. CDR3 protein: CASSLARSGGADEQYF. The CDR3 DNA follows: TGCGCCAGCAGCTTGGCCAGGAGCGGGGGGGCCGACGAGCAGTACTTC.

The chain joins TRBV27 to TRBJ1-2, with 8 bases matching TRBD1. Germline loops: CDR1 MNHEY, CDR2 SMNVEV (reference sequence). V lost 2 bases, J lost 8 bases, and 4 bases stayed unmatched. This CDR3 is 13 amino acids long. The CDR3 DNA is TGTGCCAGCAGTTTACAGGGGGCCCGGGGCTACACCTTC. Amino acid sequence: CASSLQGARGYTF.

This clone was seen once. The V and J genes are TRBV5-1 and TRBJ2-5, with 7 bases fitting TRBD1. The germline V gene has CDR1 SGHRS and CDR2 YFSETQ. This CDR3 has 15 residues. V dropped 4 bases and J dropped 3; count of bases not matched to a gene: 9. The CDR3 sequence is CASSQGQFTEETQYF. The DNA of the CDR3 is TGCGCCAGCAGCCAGGGACAGTTTACAGAAGAGACCCAGTACTTC.

The V and J genes are TRBV7-8 and TRBJ2-7; perhaps TRBD1 as D (6 bases). Germline V gene data show CDR1 as SGHVS and CDR2 as FQNEAQ. Trimming removed 11 bases from V and 3 bases from J, with 17 bases in between. The CDR3 has 13 amino acids. The CDR3 sequence: CALNETGCYEQYF. The CDR3 DNA follows: TGTGCCCTAAACGAGACAGGATGCTACGAGCAGTACTTC.

The genes are TRBV10-3 and TRBJ1-6, with 7 bases aligning to TRBD1. CDR3 length: 14 residues. From germline, CDR1 is ENHRY and CDR2 SYGVKD. Germline trimming cut 8 bases from V and 6 bases from J; bases unmatched to any gene: 7. CDR3: CAIGGTDFNSPLHF. CDR3 DNA: TGTGCCATCGGAGGGACAGACTTTAATTCACCCCTCCACTTT.

V and J are TRBV20-1 and TRBJ1-2; 8 bases are a match to TRBD1. The V gene end was trimmed by 5 bases and the J gene end by 11 bases; junction bases not matched to a gene: 7. This CDR3 spans 11 amino acids. Germline assignment: CDR1 DFQATT and CDR2 SNEGSKA (reference sequence). The CDR3 DNA sequence: TGCAGTGCTGGAAGACAGGGGAGGTACACCTTC. Protein product: CSAGRQGRYTF.

This chain joins TRBV5-6 and TRBJ2-7; D perhaps matches TRBD1 (5 bases). The germline gives CDR1 SGHDT, CDR2 YYEEEE. The CDR3 extends over 13 amino acids. V lost 4 bases, J lost 4 bases, and 12 bases lay in between. For the CDR3, the DNA is TGTGCCAGCAGCCCCAGGGATTTGTACGAGCAGTACTTC. Translated, it gives CASSPRDLYEQYF.

The chain recombines TRBV2 with TRBJ1-5, with 7 bases aligning to TRBD1. The length of the CDR3 is 13 residues. The ends lost 6 bases at V and 3 bases at J; junction bases unmatched: 2. The V gene's germline CDR1 is SNHLY and CDR2 FYNNEI. CDR3 sequence reads: CASRGQLNQPQHF. CDR3 sequence (DNA): TGTGCCAGCAGGGGACAGCTCAATCAGCCCCAGCATTTT.

V and J are TRBV21-1 and TRBJ2-1; the table's D call of TRBD1 was not tested on the DNA. TRBV21-1 is termed a pseudogene. The CDR3 is 15 amino acids. CDR3 sequence reads: CASSTPGQGVSEQFF. CDR3 in DNA: TGTGCCAGCAGTACGCCGGGACAGGGGGTTAGTGAGCAGTTCTTC.

This clone appeared a single time. This chain joins TRBV7-2 and TRBJ1-6; TRBD1 is a possible D gene (5 bases). V lost 6 bases to trimming and J lost 4 bases, with 13 bases between them. Germline CDR1 reads SGHTA; CDR2 reads FQGNSA. This CDR3 has 15 residues. CDR3 DNA: TGTGCCAGCAGTACGACGGGGCAGTATAATTCACCCCTCCACTTT. This sequence encodes CASSTTGQYNSPLHF.

The chain recombines TRBV9 with TRBJ1-1; D unclear. This CDR3 is 14 amino acids long. Between the trimmed V and J ends, which lost 0 bases and 0 bases, there was a span of 6 bases. Germline V gene lookup returns CDR1 SGDLS and CDR2 YYNGEE. The CDR3 DNA reads as TGTGCCAGCAGCGTAGACGTCATGAACACTGAAGCTTTCTTT. As protein: CASSVDVMNTEAFF.

V gene TRBV5-1 combines with J gene TRBJ2-2; D not resolved. V lost 0 bases and J 5 bases, leaving 11 bases between the germline ends. CDR1 SGHRS and CDR2 YFSETQ come from the germline V gene. The CDR3 is 15 residues long. The CDR3 region is CASSLATRRTGELFF. The CDR3 coding sequence is TGCGCCAGCAGCTTGGCGACCCGCCGGACCGGGGAGCTGTTTTTT.

This chain joins TRBV11-2 and TRBJ1-1; possibly TRBD1 for D (6 bases). The CDR3 spans 13 residues. V lost 4 bases and J 5 bases, leaving 11 bases between the germline ends. Germline lookup yields CDR1 SGHAT and CDR2 FQNNGV. The CDR3: CASSSTGSTEAFF. As DNA, the CDR3 is TGTGCCAGCAGCTCAACAGGGTCTACTGAAGCTTTCTTT. The entire variable domain, with the rest obtained from reference TRBV11-2 and TRBJ1-1, is as follows: EAGVAQSPRYKIIEKRQSVAFWCNPISGHATLYWYQQILGQGPKLLIQFQNNGVVDDSQLPKDRFSAERLKGVDSTLKIQPAKLEDSAVYLCASSSTGSTEAFFGQGTRLTVV.

J is TRBJ2-1 and V is TRBV6-5; 9 nucleotides line up with TRBD2. In germline, CDR1 is MNHEY, CDR2 SVGAGI. J was trimmed by 5 bases and V by 8 bases; bases with no gene match: 7. This CDR3 contains 14 residues. The CDR3 coding sequence is TGTGCCAGCTCCTCCGGGACTAGCAACAATGAGCAGTTCTTC. As protein: CASSSGTSNNEQFF.

The rearrangement links TRBV2 to TRBJ2-7, with D tentatively TRBD2 (6 bases). Trimming took 3 bases from V and 7 from J, leaving 19 bases between them. The CDR3 consists of 15 residues. Per germline, CDR1 SNHLY and CDR2 FYNNEI. The CDR3 reads CASSDSNSRAGEQYF. CDR3 bases: TGTGCCAGCAGTGACTCCAACAGCCGGGCGGGGGAGCAGTACTTC. The full variable domain, completed using reference TRBV2 and TRBJ2-7, is EPEVTQTPSHQVTQMGQEVILRCVPISNHLYFYWYRQILGQKVEFLVSFYNNEISEKSEIFDDQFSVERPDGSNFTLKIRSTKLEDSAMYFCASSDSNSRAGEQYFGPGTRLTVT.

The chain couples TRBV5-4 to TRBJ2-3, with D maybe TRBD2 (6 bases). Trimming shortened V by 3 bases and J by 0 bases, and 14 bases separated the two germline ends. Germline V lookup: CDR1 SGHNT, CDR2 YYREEE (reference sequence). The CDR3 has 16 amino acids. As DNA, the CDR3 is TGTGCCAGCAGCTCCGGAGTGGCGGGGAGCACAGATACGCAGTATTTT. Its protein product is CASSSGVAGSTDTQYF.

The chain links TRBV5-1 to TRBJ2-1; D may match TRBD1 or TRBD2 (5 bases each). Germline lookup yields CDR1 SGHRS and CDR2 YFSETQ. The CDR3 totals 14 residues. V was cut by 0 bases and J by 6 bases, with 10 bases left in between. DNA of the CDR3: TGCGCCAGCAGCTTGGAGGGTGGGGGCAATGAGCAGTTCTTC. Protein product: CASSLEGGGNEQFF.

The DNA of the CDR3 is TGTGCCAGCAGGGAGGACTTCAACACTGAAGCTTTCTTT. Translation gives CASREDFNTEAFF. J is TRBJ1-1 and V is TRBV7-8; D gene uncertain. CDR3 length: 13 residues. The V end lost 6 bases, the J end lost 2 bases, and 10 bases lay between the germline ends. CDR1 and CDR2 (germline): SGHVS, FQNEAQ.

Concerning this clone: This may be a read error, as it is one base from a much larger clone. The V call is TRBV4-2, the J call TRBJ2-1, with D possibly being TRBD1 or TRBD2 (6 bases each). The CDR3 has 15 amino acids. Trimming left V 2 bases short and J 3 bases short, with 11 bases between. Germline CDR1 is LGHNA and CDR2 is YNFKEQ. The CDR3 coding sequence is TGTGCCAGCAGCCAAAAGGGGGGTAGCTACAATGAGCAGTTCTTC. This encodes CASSQKGGSYNEQFF.

The rearrangement links TRBV18 to TRBJ2-1; 8 bases fit TRBD1. This CDR3 spans 16 amino acids. The J segment lost 4 bases and the V segment lost 3 bases, leaving 8 bases of the junction unmatched. Germline V gene sequence: CDR1 KGHSH, CDR2 LQKENI. CDR3 bases: TGTGCCAGCTCACCGCCCGACAGGGGATCGTACAATGAGCAGTTCTTC. This encodes CASSPPDRGSYNEQFF.

The V and J genes are TRBV6-1 and TRBJ2-7, with 8 nucleotides matching TRBD1. CDR1 and CDR2 from the germline V gene are MNHNS and SASEGT. The CDR3 is 14 residues long. V shed 9 bases and J 1 base; nucleotides not matched to a gene: 8. Here the CDR3 reads CASYRDRLSYEQYF. Written as DNA, the CDR3 is TGTGCCAGTTACCGGGACAGGCTTTCCTACGAGCAGTACTTC.

This clone has a handful of counts. Written as DNA, the CDR3 is TGTGCCAGCAGTCCAGCGAGGGGAGAGACCCAGTACTTC. Its protein is CASSPARGETQYF. V usage is TRBV28 and J usage is TRBJ2-5; D assignment may be TRBD1 or TRBD2 (5 bases each). This CDR3 is 13 amino acids long. Trimming took 5 bases from V and 4 from J, leaving 11 bases between them. From germline, CDR1 is MDHEN and CDR2 SYDVKM.

The V call is TRBV28, the J call TRBJ1-1; TRBD1 agrees at 8 bases. The CDR3 runs 16 residues. Trimming at V came to 6 bases and at J to 0 bases, leaving 9 bases not matched to a gene. Germline CDR1 reads MDHEN; CDR2 reads SYDVKM. The CDR3 region is CASRDTGGTLNTEAFF. In nucleotides, the CDR3 is TGTGCCAGCAGGGATACAGGGGGTACGTTGAACACTGAAGCTTTCTTT.